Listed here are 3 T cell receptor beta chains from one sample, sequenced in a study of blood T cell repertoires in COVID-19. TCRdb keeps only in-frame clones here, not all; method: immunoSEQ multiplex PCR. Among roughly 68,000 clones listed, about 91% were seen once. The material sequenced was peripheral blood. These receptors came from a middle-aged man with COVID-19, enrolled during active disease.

The CDR3 protein is CASSGTGYEQYF. DNA for the CDR3: TGTGCCAGCAGTGGGACAGGCTACGAGCAGTACTTC. V gene TRBV2 combines with J gene TRBJ2-7; 7 bases map to TRBD1. With 4 bases clipped from V and 3 bases from J, the junction kept 0 bases outside the gene matches. Germline CDR1 SNHLY, CDR2 FYNNEI. This CDR3 is built from 12 residues.

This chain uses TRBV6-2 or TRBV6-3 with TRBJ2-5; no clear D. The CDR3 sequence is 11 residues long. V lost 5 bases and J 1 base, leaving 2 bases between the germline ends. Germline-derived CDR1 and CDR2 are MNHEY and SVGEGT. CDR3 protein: CASSLQETQYF. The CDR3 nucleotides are TGTGCCAGCAGTCTCCAAGAGACCCAGTACTTC.

The CDR3 nucleotides read TGCGCCAGCAGCTTGGCATCGGGGTTTGACGGCGAGCAGTACTTC. It specifies CASSLASGFDGEQYF. J is TRBJ2-7 and V is TRBV5-1, with D possibly TRBD2 on 5 matching bases. Germline V gives CDR1 SGHRS, CDR2 YFSETQ. This CDR3 is built from 15 residues. V was pared by 0 bases and J by 6 bases, with 16 bases between.